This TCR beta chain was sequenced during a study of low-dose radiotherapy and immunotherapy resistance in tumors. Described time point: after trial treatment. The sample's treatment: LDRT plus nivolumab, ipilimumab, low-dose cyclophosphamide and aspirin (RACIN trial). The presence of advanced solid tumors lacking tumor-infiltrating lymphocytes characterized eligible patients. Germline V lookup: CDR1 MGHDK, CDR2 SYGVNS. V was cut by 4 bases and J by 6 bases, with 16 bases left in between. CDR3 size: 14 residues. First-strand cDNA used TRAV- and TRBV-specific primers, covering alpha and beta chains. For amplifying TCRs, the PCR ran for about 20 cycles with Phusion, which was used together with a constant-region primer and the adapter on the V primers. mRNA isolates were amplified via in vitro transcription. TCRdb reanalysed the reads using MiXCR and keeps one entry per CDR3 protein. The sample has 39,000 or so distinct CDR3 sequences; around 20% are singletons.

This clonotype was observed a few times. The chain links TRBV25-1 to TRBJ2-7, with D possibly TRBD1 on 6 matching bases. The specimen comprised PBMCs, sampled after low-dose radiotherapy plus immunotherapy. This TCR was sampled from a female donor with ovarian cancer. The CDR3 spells CASSVTGTFSEQYF. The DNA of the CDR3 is TGTGCCAGCAGTGTGACAGGTACCTTCTCCGAGCAGTACTTC.